This T cell receptor (beta chain) was documented in a study of blood T cells in healthy people across ages. Study-level points and caveats: Higher naive T cell percentage went strongly together with higher TCR beta diversity.

There are a few counts of this clonotype. No antigen is known for it. For the second PCR, which ran for about 6 to 11 cycles, a sample-barcoded 5' primer and a J-beta primer mix were used. Each cDNA molecule was tagged by a template-switch adaptor that had 12 random nucleotides. TCRdb reprocessed the 5' RACE reads via MiXCR and lists one record per CDR3 protein. In the table there are approximately 900,000 distinct CDR3 sequences, about 29% of which are singletons. Germline V gene sequence: CDR1 SNHLY, CDR2 FYNNEI. This CDR3 comprises 15 residues. V was pared by 7 bases and J by 0 bases, with 15 bases between. These data were also reused for a study on T cells of mothers and their children. That report notes: It was related mother-child pairs that showed slightly higher overlap than unrelated pairs, without reaching significance.

What was sequenced was blood. The receptor was isolated from a woman aged 35 to 49 in good health. The chain employs TRBV2 and TRBJ1-2, with a possible D match to TRBD1 (5 bases). CDR3 residues: CASTRADGSNYGYTF. In DNA form, the CDR3 reads TGTGCCAGCACCAGGGCGGACGGTTCTAACTATGGCTACACCTTC.